This T cell receptor beta chain was recovered during a study of molecular identifiers for immune sequencing clone quantification. Study-level results: Molecules of identical TCR sharing a barcode could underestimate highly expanded clone sizes.

Preparation methods for the bulk TCR libraries were those previously described, with listed TCR primers. TCRdb called the PCR reads again in MiXCR, with one record for every CDR3 protein. The sample consists of 400,000 to 600,000 distinct CDR3 sequences, about 26% of them appearing once. In the case of this clonotype: Its matching antigen is unknown.

Germline V gene data show CDR1 as DFQATT and CDR2 as SNEGSKA (reference sequence). Trimming removed 8 bases from V and 7 bases from J; junction bases left unmatched: 16. This CDR3 has 15 residues. Based on a CD8+CD4-CCR7+CD45RA+ profile, naive CD8 T cells were sorted. The specimen sequenced was naive CD8+ T cells from blood, with Jurkat cell RNA spiked in. The sample's subset: FACS-sorted CD8+CD4-CCR7+CD45RA+ naive T cells. The source of this sequence is a human donor in good health. Some libraries in this study had Jurkat cell RNA spiked in. V usage is TRBV20-1 and J usage is TRBJ2-3; TRBD2 aligns across 9 bases. The CDR3 is CSTARVREGQNTQYF. The CDR3 nucleotides read TGCAGTACAGCTAGGGTGCGGGAGGGCCAAAATACGCAGTATTTT.